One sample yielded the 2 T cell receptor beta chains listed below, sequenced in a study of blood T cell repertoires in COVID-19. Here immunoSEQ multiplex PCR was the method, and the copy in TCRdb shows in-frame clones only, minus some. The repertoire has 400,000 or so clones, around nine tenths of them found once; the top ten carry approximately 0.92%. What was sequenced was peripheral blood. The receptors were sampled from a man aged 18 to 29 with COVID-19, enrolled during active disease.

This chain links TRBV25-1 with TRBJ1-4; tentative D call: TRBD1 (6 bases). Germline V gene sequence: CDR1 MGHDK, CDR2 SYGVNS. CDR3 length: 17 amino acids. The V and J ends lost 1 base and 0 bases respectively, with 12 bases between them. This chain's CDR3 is CASSESTGAATNEKLFF. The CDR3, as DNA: TGTGCCAGCAGTGAATCGACAGGAGCCGCAACTAATGAAAAACTGTTTTTT.

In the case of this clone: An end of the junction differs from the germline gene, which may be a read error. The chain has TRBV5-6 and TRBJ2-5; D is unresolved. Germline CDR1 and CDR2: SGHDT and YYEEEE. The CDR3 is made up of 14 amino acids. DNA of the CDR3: TGTGCCAGCAGCTTGTTGGGTCCCCTAGAGGCCCAGTACTTC. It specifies CASSLLGPLEAQYF.